The rows below give T cell receptor beta chains drawn from one sample of a study of cytomegalovirus exposure and HLA in healthy donors. Sequencing used immunoSEQ multiplex PCR; TCRdb keeps in-frame clones, though not all of them. Of about 50,000 clones detected, approximately 92% appear once; the ten largest clones hold about 1%. Input material: PBMCs. The receptor set was obtained from a man younger than 35 in good health and CMV-seronegative. Each CDR3 is given with its conserved first and last residue. The D gene is left open where the match is weak. For some rows the clone size is stated as once, few or many, or as a class when expanded; others skip it.

v_call	d_call	j_call	clone_size	cdr3_nt	cdr3_aa
TRBV28	TRBD1	TRBJ2-7	.	TGTGCCAGCAAGCTACAGGGGGCGGGGGAGCAGTACTTC	CASKLQGAGEQYF
TRBV7-2	.	TRBJ2-3	.	TGTGCCAGCAGCTTAGGGGCATCCCGTATCACAGATACGCAGTATTTT	CASSLGASRITDTQYF
TRBV9	TRBD2	TRBJ2-3	few	TGTGCCAGCAGCGTTGTTGGCGGGAGAACAGATACGCAGTATTTT	CASSVVGGRTDTQYF
TRBV5-1	.	TRBJ2-2	.	TGCGCCAGCAGCACCAGGGGGAACACCGGGGAGCTGTTTTTT	CASSTRGNTGELFF
TRBV6-6	TRBD2	TRBJ2-7	.	TGTGCCAGCCGCGGACTAGCTAACTACGAGCAGTACTTC	CASRGLANYEQYF
TRBV28	.	TRBJ2-7	.	TGTGCCAGCAGCTCCGCGAGGGACGAGCAGTACTTC	CASSSARDEQYF
TRBV7-9	.	TRBJ2-1	.	TGTGCCAGCAGCCCTAACTACAATGAGCAGTTCTTC	CASSPNYNEQFF
TRBV6-5	TRBD2	TRBJ2-7	.	TGTGCCAGCAGTTACTCAGCGCGGGGGTCCTACGAGCAGTACTTC	CASSYSARGSYEQYF
TRBV4-1	.	TRBJ2-7	.	TGCGCCAGCAGCCAAAGTGCTTCCGGCTCCTACGAGCAGTACTTC	CASSQSASGSYEQYF
TRBV28	.	TRBJ1-2	.	TGTGCCAGCAGTTTTACAGGGAACTATGGCTACACCTTC	CASSFTGNYGYTF
TRBV7-7	TRBD1	TRBJ2-7	.	TGTGCTAGCAGCTCCGGACAGGGCCCCAACTACGAGCAGTACTTC	CASSSGQGPNYEQYF
TRBV14	.	TRBJ2-7	.	TGTGCCAGCAGCCGGAACACTAATCCCTACGAGCAGTACTTC	CASSRNTNPYEQYF
TRBV28	TRBD2	TRBJ2-2	.	TGTGCCAGCAGATCCCATAGCGGGAGACCCAGCACCGGGGAGCTGTTTTTT	CASRSHSGRPSTGELFF
TRBV4-3	TRBD2	TRBJ2-3	.	TGCGCCAGCAGCCAAGGGAGACTAGCAGGCACAGATACGCAGTATTTT	CASSQGRLAGTDTQYF
TRBV4-3	TRBD1	TRBJ1-5	.	TGCGCCAGCAGCCAAGATCGGACAGGGTTGGGGCAGCCCCAGCATTTT	CASSQDRTGLGQPQHF
TRBV2	.	TRBJ2-7	few	TGTGCCACCGAATCGACAGAAGAGGTCGAGCAGTACTTC	CATESTEEVEQYF
TRBV4-1	.	TRBJ1-5	few	TGCGCCAGCAGCCAAGATGGGGGGTTAGGCAATCAGCCCCAGCATTTT	CASSQDGGLGNQPQHF
TRBV14	.	TRBJ1-4	.	TGTGCCAGCAGCCCGACAGGCGTCGAGGGAAAACTGTTTTTT	CASSPTGVEGKLFF
TRBV6-6	TRBD1	TRBJ2-7	.	TGTGCCAGCAGTTACTTAAGAGGGACAGATTACGAGCAGTACTTC	CASSYLRGTDYEQYF
TRBV29-1	.	TRBJ2-5	few	TGCAGCGTTAAGCGGGACACCAGCGAGACCCAGTACTTC	CSVKRDTSETQYF
TRBV6-5	TRBD2	TRBJ2-7	once	TGTGCCAGCAGTCACCCTAGCGGGAGCTACGAGCAGTACTTC	CASSHPSGSYEQYF
TRBV9	.	TRBJ2-2	.	TGTGCCAGCAGCGTAGGAGGGAGCAACACCGGGGAGCTGTTTTTT	CASSVGGSNTGELFF
TRBV6-6	.	TRBJ1-2	.	TGTGCCAGCAGTACTGGACAGCATTCCGGCTATGGCTACACCTTC	CASSTGQHSGYGYTF
TRBV9	TRBD2	TRBJ2-5	.	TGTGCCAGCAGCGCCGGACTAGCAAATTCCCAGTACTTC	CASSAGLANSQYF
TRBV5-1	TRBD1	TRBJ2-7	.	TGCGCCAGCAGCATTGGACAGGGGTCCCCCTACGAGCAGTACTTC	CASSIGQGSPYEQYF
TRBV19	.	TRBJ2-5	.	TGTGCCAGTTCCAGGGAAGAGACCCAGTACTTC	CASSREETQYF
TRBV7-8	.	TRBJ2-7	.	TGTGCCAGCAGTTTGGGTGGGGGGAGGAATCACGAGCAGTACTTC	CASSLGGGRNHEQYF
TRBV7-9	TRBD1	TRBJ2-4	once	TGTGCCAGCAGCCCTAGGGGGCCGGTAGCCAAAAACATTCAGTACTTC	CASSPRGPVAKNIQYF
TRBV19	TRBD2	TRBJ2-5	.	TGTGCCAGTAGTATTATAGCGGGAGTGCGGGAGACCCAGTACTTC	CASSIIAGVRETQYF
TRBV7-3	TRBD2	TRBJ2-3	few	TGTGCCAGCAGCTTAACGGGACTAGCGGATACCGATACGCAGTATTTT	CASSLTGLADTDTQYF
TRBV4-3	TRBD2	TRBJ2-4	once	TGCGCCAGCAGCCAAGGACTAGCGGGAGGGCTAGCCAAAAACATTCAGTACTTC	CASSQGLAGGLAKNIQYF
TRBV28	TRBD1	TRBJ1-1	.	TGTGCCAGCAGTTTGACAGGGGGTCAGGATACTGAAGCTTTCTTT	CASSLTGGQDTEAFF
TRBV4-3	.	TRBJ1-5	.	TGCGCCAGCAGCCATCGCAGGGGTAGGCAGCCCCAGCATTTT	CASSHRRGRQPQHF
TRBV5-6	.	TRBJ1-4	.	TGTGCCAGCAGCTTGGGCGGAGAAAAACTGTTTTTT	CASSLGGEKLFF
TRBV16	.	TRBJ1-1	.	TGTACCAGCAGCCAAGCGTCGGGGGGCTGGAACACTGAAGCTTTCTTT	CTSSQASGGWNTEAFF
TRBV14	TRBD2	TRBJ2-7	.	TGTGCCAGCAGCCAACTAAGCGGGAGGGCCTCCTACGAGCAGTACTTC	CASSQLSGRASYEQYF
TRBV19	TRBD1	TRBJ2-3	.	TGTGCCAGTAGTTCCCGGACAGGGCTCACAGATACGCAGTATTTT	CASSSRTGLTDTQYF
TRBV27	TRBD2	TRBJ2-6	.	TGTGCCAGCACCCGGACTAGCGGGAGGGCCTTATCTGGGGCCAACGTCCTGACTTTC	CASTRTSGRALSGANVLTF
TRBV7-2	.	TRBJ1-4	.	TGTGCCAGCAGCTTACTAGGGGCAACTAATGAAAAACTGTTTTTT	CASSLLGATNEKLFF
TRBV6-5	.	TRBJ2-1	.	TGTGCCAGCAGTTACTCGAGTGGCCAGGGCTATTATGAGCAGTTCTTC	CASSYSSGQGYYEQFF
TRBV7-6	.	TRBJ2-1	.	TGTGCCAGCAGCTTATCAGTAGCTAGAGGTAGTTTCCATGAGCAGTTCTTC	CASSLSVARGSFHEQFF
TRBV7-9	TRBD1	TRBJ2-1	.	TGTGCCAGCAGGCCGGGAACAGGGGGCGGCTACAATGAGCAGTTCTTC	CASRPGTGGGYNEQFF
TRBV7-2	TRBD1	TRBJ2-3	.	TGTGCCAGCAGCTTAGGTATCGGGGACAGGGGGCTTTCAGATACGCAGTATTTT	CASSLGIGDRGLSDTQYF
TRBV10-3	.	TRBJ2-7	.	TGTGCCATCAGTGAGGTTGGGGCCGAGCAGTACTTC	CAISEVGAEQYF
TRBV5-8	TRBD1	TRBJ1-2	.	TGTGCCAGCAGCGGGGGACAGGGCGTAGTGGATGGCTACACCTTC	CASSGGQGVVDGYTF